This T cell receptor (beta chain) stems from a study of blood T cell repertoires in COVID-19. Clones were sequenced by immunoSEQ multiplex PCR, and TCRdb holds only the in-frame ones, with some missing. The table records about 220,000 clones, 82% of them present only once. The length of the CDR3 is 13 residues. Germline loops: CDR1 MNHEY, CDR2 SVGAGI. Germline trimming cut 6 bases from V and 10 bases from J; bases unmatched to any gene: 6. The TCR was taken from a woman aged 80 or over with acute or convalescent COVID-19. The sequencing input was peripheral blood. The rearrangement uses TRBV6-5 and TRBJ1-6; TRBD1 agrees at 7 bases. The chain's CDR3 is CASRGTGVSPLHF. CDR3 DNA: TGTGCCAGCAGAGGTACAGGGGTATCACCCCTCCACTTT.